This T cell receptor beta chain was recorded in a study of blood T cell repertoires in COVID-19. The wider study: Spain, Italy and the United States supplied samples that represented acute and convalescent COVID-19. The analysed material was cDNA or gDNA that came from T cells, B-cell-depleted T cells, or PBMCs.

The V gene end was trimmed by 4 bases and the J gene end by 4 bases; junction bases not matched to a gene: 5. This CDR3 spans 14 amino acids. Germline V lookup: CDR1 SQVTM, CDR2 ANQGSEA. This clone was found a few times. The sample contains more than one DNA sequence encoding this CDR3. In the original workflow: It was from reference gene primer amplification that nucleated cell counts were estimated. Profiling relied on immunoSEQ multiplex PCR, and the TCRdb table lists in-frame clones only, not all of them. V and J calls and clone size are copied from that table; D and trimming were computed from the DNA. The sample holds 110,000 or so clones, 84% seen once.

This clonotype originated in a woman aged 40 to 50 with acute or convalescent COVID-19. The sequenced material came from peripheral blood. J is TRBJ1-3 and V is TRBV29-1; 9 positions match TRBD1. The CDR3 DNA reads as TGCAGCGTTGGACAGGGGGGTTCAGGAAACACCATATATTTT. Amino acids: CSVGQGGSGNTIYF.